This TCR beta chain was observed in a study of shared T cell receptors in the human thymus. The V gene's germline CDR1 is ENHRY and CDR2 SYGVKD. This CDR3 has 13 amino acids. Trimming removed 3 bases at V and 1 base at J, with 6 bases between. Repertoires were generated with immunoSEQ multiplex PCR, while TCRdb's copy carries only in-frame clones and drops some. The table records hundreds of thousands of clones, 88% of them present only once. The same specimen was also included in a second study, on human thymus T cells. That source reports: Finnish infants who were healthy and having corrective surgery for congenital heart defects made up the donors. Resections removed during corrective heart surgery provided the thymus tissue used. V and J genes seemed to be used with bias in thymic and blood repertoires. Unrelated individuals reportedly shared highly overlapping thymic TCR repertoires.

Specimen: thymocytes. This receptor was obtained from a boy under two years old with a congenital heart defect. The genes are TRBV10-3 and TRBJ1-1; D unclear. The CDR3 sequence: CAISDSTNTEAFF. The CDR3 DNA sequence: TGTGCCATCAGTGACAGTACGAACACTGAAGCTTTCTTT.